This T cell receptor (beta chain) was retrieved from a study of CD8 T cells in ankylosing spondylitis (TCRdb year 2017). Regarding the study in general: T cell receptor beta repertoires were profiled in healthy donors and ankylosing spondylitis patients so that disease-linked TCR variants could be found. In total, the full study cohort was made up of 110 or so healthy donors and approximately 24 ankylosing spondylitis patients. Samples of peripheral blood were taken, and for ankylosing spondylitis patients, synovial fluid was collected as well. The investigation overall reported the following: In peripheral blood, the disease-linked clones were found at relatively low frequencies and had a CD8+ phenotype. Some of the motif variants had been reported before in the synovial fluid and blood of reactive arthritis patients, a finding that suggests common disease-initiation mechanisms. Blood from ankylosing spondylitis patients appeared to be characterized by a TCR beta motif made up of several highly homologous amino acid variants. Significant enrichment of the disease-linked clones was reported in matched synovial fluid samples from ankylosing spondylitis patients.

This clonotype was counted a few times. Its antigen is currently not known. Base qualities were left out, and no much larger clone turns up one base away. The sequencer listed for this sample is Illumina HiSeq 2500. Quantitative 5'-RACE with molecular barcodes was used to prepare TCR beta libraries. Regarding the original processing steps: Disease-linked TCR variants were identified with a new computational method built on a probabilistic model of VDJ rearrangement. TCRdb ran its own pipeline on the public reads, namely fastp trimming at Q25 and MiXCR clone calling, and kept in-frame beta chains. Each record represents a unique CDR3 protein, reported with the most common genes and DNA among its rows. The V and J calls shown here were made by TCRdb, not taken from the authors' results. This sample gives about 540,000 distinct CDR3 sequences in total; approximately 11% of them show up just once. The top ten clones comprise 6.8% of the sample.

V loses 0 bases of germline sequence and J loses 7 bases, and the interval between the two ends is 10 bases. The CDR3 contains 13 residues, cysteine and phenylalanine counted. Just CDR3 DNA is preserved here, 39 bases in frame from base 1. The germline V gene encodes CDR1 SGHRS and CDR2 YFSETQ. This receptor was taken from a male donor with ankylosing spondylitis. The chain employs TRBV5-1 and TRBJ1-1, and the D gene may be TRBD1, 5 bases matching. The specimen was blood, either unsorted or a sorted T cell fraction (not recorded which). DNA sequence: TGCGCCAGCAGCTTGGATTTGCAGGGTGAAGCTTTCTTT. Translated, it reads CASSLDLQGEAFF.